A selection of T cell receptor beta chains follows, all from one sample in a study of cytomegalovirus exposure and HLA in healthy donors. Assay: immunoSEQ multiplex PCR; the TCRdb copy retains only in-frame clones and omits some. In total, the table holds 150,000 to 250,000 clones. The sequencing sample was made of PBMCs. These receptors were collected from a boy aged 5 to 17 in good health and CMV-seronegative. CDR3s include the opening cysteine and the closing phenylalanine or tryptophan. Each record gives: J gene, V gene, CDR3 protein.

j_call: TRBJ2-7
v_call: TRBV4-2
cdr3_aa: CASSQVTGNSYEQYF

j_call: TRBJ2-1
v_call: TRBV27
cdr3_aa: CASSPGTREQFF

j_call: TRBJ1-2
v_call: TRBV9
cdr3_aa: CASTTGRDGYTF

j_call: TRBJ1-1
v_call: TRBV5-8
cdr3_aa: CASRHDRGANTEAFF

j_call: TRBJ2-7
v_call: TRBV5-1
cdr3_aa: CASSLGGTGQYEQYF

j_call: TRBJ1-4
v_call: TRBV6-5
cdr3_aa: CASSFSGEKLFF

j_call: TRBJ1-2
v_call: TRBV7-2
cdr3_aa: CASGGQGADYGYTF

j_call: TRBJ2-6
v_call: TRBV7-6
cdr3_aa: CASSLVGQGSGANVLTF

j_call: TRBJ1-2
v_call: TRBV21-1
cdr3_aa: CASSSRQVHGGYTF

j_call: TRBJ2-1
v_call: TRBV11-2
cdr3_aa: CASRPSHSPEQFF

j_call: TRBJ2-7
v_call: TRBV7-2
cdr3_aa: CASSLPLLRGYEQYF

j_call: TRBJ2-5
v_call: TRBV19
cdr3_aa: CASSIGPSGGPETQYF

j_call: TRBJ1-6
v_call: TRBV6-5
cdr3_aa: CASSLTQGARSPLHF

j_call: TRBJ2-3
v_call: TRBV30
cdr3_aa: CAWSVAGLTDTQYF